This T cell receptor beta chain is from a study of blood T cell repertoires in COVID-19 (dated by TCRdb to about 2020). For the wider study: Samples covering the acute and convalescent phases of COVID-19 were provided by collaborators in the United States, Italy and Spain. Subjects who had been exposed to COVID-19, were actively infected with it, or had recovered from it provided the deeply sampled blood TCRbeta repertoires that made up the dataset. The material from the prospective study consisted of cDNA or gDNA derived from T cells, B-cell-depleted T cells, or PBMCs. Where available, HLA class I and class II types were obtained from metadata supplied by the sample provider rather than from assay-based typing. The samples were drawn from the first 160 participants of the ongoing ImmuneRACE study and from 1,200 or so subjects provided by 6 global collaborators. Nearly every sample came with metadata listing a de-identified subject ID, COVID-19 status, age in years and sex. The repertoires were released in a freely available public database meant as a resource for research on the immune response to SARS-CoV-2.

Enrolling through a virtual design, the prospective study's participants ranged in age from roughly 18 to 100 years and lived across some 22 United States geographic areas. Cohort assignment in the prospective study relied on participant-reported clinical history from a screening survey and a study questionnaire. Mobile phlebotomists in the prospective study collected whole blood, serum and a nasopharyngeal or oropharyngeal swab from every participant. Prospective study participants could optionally give additional blood draws and questionnaires over an approximately two-month period. Blood samples from the prospective study were shipped frozen or at room temperature prior to DNA extraction. The junction shows trimming of 0 bases on V and 0 bases on J, and the gene matches do not reach 4 bases of it. CDR3 length: 16 amino acids, cysteine to phenylalanine. Only the CDR3 region is kept as DNA, spanning 48 bases read in frame from base 1. In the germline V gene, CDR1 corresponds to MNHEY and CDR2 to SVGAGI.

With respect to this clone: Its specific antigen is unknown. No clone much larger than this one lies a single base away; base qualities are absent.

TCRbeta CDR3 regions were amplified from genomic DNA by means of the immunoSEQ Assay, a bias-controlled multiplex PCR. As for the authors' bioinformatics: The number of nucleated cells in each sample was estimated from the amplification of reference gene primers within the assay. To quantify the absolute abundance of each unique TCRbeta CDR3 rearrangement, sequence reads were collapsed and filtered. Productive Simpson clonality was computed per sample as the square root of Simpson's diversity index over productive rearrangements. The table was pulled from immuneACCESS by TCRdb, which kept in-frame rearrangements only. Such tables lose some clones; where checked, under half of the loss comes from unresolved V genes, and the rest has no known cause. V and J calls plus clone size are reproduced from that table; the DNA served to infer D and trimming. The sample profile shows 200,000 to 250,000 clones; around 81% of them were found once. The ten largest clones take up approximately 9% of the sample.

Broad study findings and their caveats: Clinical and demographic metadata were provided uncurated, with the amount varying by source and participant.

The sequencing input was PBMCs or T cells enriched from blood (not recorded which). The TCR sequence derives from a woman aged 50 to 60 with acute COVID-19. The receptor chain draws on TRBV6-5 and TRBJ1-2; TRBD1 lines up with 7 middle nucleotides. For the CDR3, the sequence is CASSYSAGTANYGYTF. Read as DNA, the sequence is TGTGCCAGCAGTTACTCTGCCGGGACAGCTAACTATGGCTACACCTTC.